This T cell receptor (beta chain) was recovered during a study of cytomegalovirus exposure and HLA in healthy donors. Findings and caveats of the study: It was reported that the classifier diagnosed cytomegalovirus status with high specificity and sensitivity in both the original and validation cohorts. Generally TCR sequences proved uncommon, though certain public TCRs appeared in numerous donors.

A note on this clone: Its antigen is unknown.

Trimming cost V 4 bases and J 5 bases, with 16 bases left between them. The germline V gene has CDR1 SGHRS and CDR2 YFSETQ. The CDR3 spans 15 residues. The method was immunoSEQ multiplex PCR; TCRdb's version includes in-frame clones alone and lacks a portion of them. The sample gives more than 75,000 clones, about 92% of which show up once; about 0.61% is in the top ten. The donors were in the roughly 110-subject validation cohort; that cohort was separate from the approximately 700-subject first cohort. The genes are TRBV5-1 and TRBJ2-1; maybe TRBD1 (5 bases). The source is a man aged 18 to 29 in good health and CMV-seronegative. The specimen sequenced was PBMCs. In nucleotides, the CDR3 is TGCGCCAGCAGCAATACAGGTGTATCCCACAATGAGCAGTTCTTC. Its translation: CASSNTGVSHNEQFF.